Below are 9 T cell receptor beta chains sequenced from a single sample in a study of beta chain features in type 1 diabetes listed by TCRdb under 2018. What the work shows at the level of the full study, not this receptor alone: In all four CD4+ subsets, TCRB CDR3 length was moderately but significantly shorter in type 1 diabetes patients.

Libraries were constructed by the immunoSEQ multiplex PCR assay. The High Capacity cDNA Reverse Transcription Kit was used to reverse transcribe all of the isolated RNA, meaning that expressed TCRB transcripts were what got sequenced. TCRdb carries this immuneACCESS record with in-frame sequences only. Its versions omit some clonotypes, under half of them owing to an unresolved V gene in the studies checked, with the rest unexplained. Within this sample are roughly 730,000 clones, with roughly 12% of them counted one time only. The biggest ten clones account for 0.02% to 0.025% of the sample. No cognate antigen is known for these TCRs. The sample taken for sequencing was naive CD4+ T cells from blood. Taken with the paper, the label for cell subset or site translates to: true naive CD4+ T cells. The origin of the receptors is a young man with type 1 diabetes.

The chain joins TRBV11-3 to TRBJ2-5; TRBD2 matches 7 bases. The V gene end was trimmed by 5 bases and the J gene end by 4 bases; junction bases not matched to a gene: 10. There are 15 residues in the CDR3. Per the germline V gene, CDR1 is SGHNT and CDR2 is YENEEA. CDR3 DNA: TGTGCCAGCAGCCCCTTCCGGGGGGACCCAGAGACCCAGTACTTC. This sequence encodes CASSPFRGDPETQYF.

The table lists this clone with a few counts. This rearrangement joins TRBV12-2 to TRBJ1-1; TRBD1, as called in the table, went unchecked against the DNA. TRBV12-2 is a pseudogene. The CDR3 runs to 15 residues. The CDR3 loop is CASRDPGRVNTEAFF. The CDR3 nucleotides read TGTGCAAGTCGCGACCCCGGCAGGGTGAACACTGAAGCTTTCTTT.

This clone was counted only a few times. The chain joins TRBV15 to TRBJ2-1; no clear D gene. Deletions cut 1 base from V and 2 bases from J, with 0 bases between. CDR1 is LNHNV, CDR2 YYDKDF, per germline (reference sequence). This CDR3 has 12 residues. As DNA, the CDR3 is TGTGCCACCAGCAGAGCCTACAATGAGCAGTTCTTC. Amino acid sequence: CATSRAYNEQFF.

The chain combines TRBV12-5 with TRBJ2-5, with D unresolved. Germline CDR1 is LGHNT and CDR2 is FRNRAP. There are 13 residues in the CDR3. V was shortened by 5 bases and J by 2 bases, with 9 bases between the two germline ends. CDR3 sequence: CASGPTVQETQYF. The CDR3 DNA reads as TGTGCTAGTGGTCCCACAGTACAAGAGACCCAGTACTTC.

The chain uses TRBV29-1 and TRBJ1-5; TRBD1 matches 7 bases. The germline V gene has CDR1 SQVTM and CDR2 ANQGSEA. The CDR3 is 14 residues long. J was trimmed by 0 bases and V by 7 bases; bases with no gene match: 6. The CDR3 spells CSAATGASNQPQHF. The CDR3 DNA reads TGCAGCGCCGCAACAGGGGCTAGCAATCAGCCCCAGCATTTT. The whole variable domain, remainder taken from reference TRBV29-1 and TRBJ1-5, is SAVISQKPSRDICQRGTSLTIQCQVDSQVTMMFWYRQQPGQSLTLIATANQGSEATYESGFVIDKFPISRPNLTFSTLTVSNMSPEDSSIYLCSAATGASNQPQHFGDGTRLSIL.

The gene calls are TRBV30 and TRBJ1-2; D gene uncertain. The germline V gene has CDR1 GTSNPN and CDR2 SVGIG (reference sequence). The length of the CDR3 is 12 residues. The ends were cut back, 4 bases at V and 1 base at J, with 7 bases in the middle. The CDR3 here is CAWIEGNYGYTF. CDR3 DNA: TGTGCCTGGATCGAGGGTAACTATGGCTACACCTTC.

The CDR3 reads CASSPPGRVVKTQYF. In DNA, the CDR3 is TGTGCCAGCAGCCCCCCCGGTAGGGTGGTAAAGACCCAGTACTTC. The J gene is TRBJ2-5, the V gene TRBV6-6; D unclear. Trimming stripped 6 bases from V and 6 bases from J, with 20 bases between. Germline V gene lookup returns CDR1 MNHNY and CDR2 SVGAGI (reference sequence). The CDR3 extends over 15 amino acids.

This clone was detected only a few times. The chain links TRBV30 to TRBJ2-7, with no clear D. V was cut by 4 bases and J by 0 bases, with 13 bases left in between. The CDR3 length is 14 residues. Germline CDR1 and CDR2: GTSNPN and SVGIG (reference sequence). The CDR3 spells CAWNLRWSSYEQYF. The CDR3 DNA sequence: TGTGCCTGGAATTTAAGGTGGAGCTCCTACGAGCAGTACTTC.

This clone was recorded a few times. V is TRBV30 and J is TRBJ2-7, with D unclear. Deletions cut 4 bases from V and 2 bases from J, with 12 bases between. The CDR3 spans 13 residues. The germline V gene has CDR1 GTSNPN and CDR2 SVGIG (reference sequence). CDR3 DNA: TGTGCCTGGAACCCTAATGGAGCCTACGAGCAGTACTTC. It is translated as CAWNPNGAYEQYF.